Shown below are 8 T cell receptor beta chains from a single sample sequenced in a study of T cell changes during pregnancy in multiple sclerosis. This table comes from immunoSEQ multiplex PCR, and its TCRdb copy is limited to in-frame clones, with some not included. This repertoire shows tens of thousands of clones, roughly 90% found once; its top ten account for around 0.16%. Material: CD4+ T cells from peripheral blood mononuclear cells, obtained after pregnancy. These receptors originate from a female donor in good health, enrolled as a control in a pregnancy study.

The chain is built from TRBV19 and TRBJ1-2; 7 bases are shared with TRBD1. Germline CDR1 is LNHDA and CDR2 is SQIVND (reference sequence). The CDR3 is 14 residues long. The trim removed 3 bases at V and 4 bases at J, leaving 5 bases unmatched. The CDR3 reads CASSIYGDSYGYTF. CDR3 sequence (DNA): TGTGCCAGTAGTATTTACGGGGACAGCTATGGCTACACCTTC.

This clone was seen just once. This CDR3 reads CASSAEVVAFF. The CDR3 bases are TGTGCCAGCAGCGCAGAGGTGGTGGCTTTCTTT. The chain combines TRBV7-9 with TRBJ1-1, with D unclear. The CDR3 contains 11 residues. V lost 5 bases to trimming and J lost 11 bases, with 12 bases between them. Germline V lookup: CDR1 SEHNR, CDR2 FQNEAQ (reference sequence).

The gene calls are TRBV2 and TRBJ2-5; a weak D match, TRBD2 (5 bases). The CDR3 loop spans 13 amino acids. Germline V gives CDR1 SNHLY, CDR2 FYNNEI. Trimming cost V 7 bases and J 2 bases, with 11 bases left between them. CDR3 DNA: TGTGCCAGCAATGGGAGAGCGCAAGAGACCCAGTACTTC. Translated, it gives CASNGRAQETQYF.

J is TRBJ1-1 and V is TRBV28; weak D call: TRBD1 (5 bases). Germline V gives CDR1 MDHEN, CDR2 SYDVKM. The CDR3 runs to 11 residues. V lost 11 bases and J lost 3, with 10 bases in between. CDR3 amino acids: CASKGDTEAFF. In nucleotides, the CDR3 is TGTGCCTCAAAAGGGGACACTGAAGCTTTCTTT.

The CDR3 here is CASLSGVVSDTQYF. CDR3 coding DNA: TGTGCCAGCCTGAGCGGGGTAGTCTCAGATACGCAGTATTTT. The chain recombines TRBV7-9 with TRBJ2-3; 7 nucleotides line up with TRBD2. With 8 bases clipped from V and 4 bases from J, the junction kept 9 bases outside the gene matches. This CDR3 has 14 residues. CDR1 and CDR2 (germline): SEHNR, FQNEAQ (reference sequence).

This chain joins TRBV7-6 and TRBJ1-1; 8 positions agree with TRBD1. Germline CDR1 reads SGHVS; CDR2 reads FNYEAQ. V lost 5 bases, J lost 3 bases, and 8 bases stayed unmatched. The CDR3 loop spans 15 amino acids. The DNA for the CDR3 is TGTGCCAGCAGCACCTCCCAGGGGGCGGACACTGAAGCTTTCTTT. Protein product: CASSTSQGADTEAFF. Supplemented by reference TRBV7-6 and TRBJ1-1, the full variable domain reads GAGVSQSPRYKVTKRGQDVALRCDPISGHVSLYWYRQALGQGPEFLTYFNYEAQQDKSGLPNDRFSAERPEGSISTLTIQRTEQRDSAMYRCASSTSQGADTEAFFGQGTRLTVV.

This chain joins TRBV6-4 and TRBJ1-6; D not certain. This CDR3 is 13 amino acids long. The germline V gene has CDR1 MRHNA and CDR2 SNTAGT. Deletions cut 4 bases from V and 8 bases from J, with 9 bases between. CDR3 loop: CASSVSSDSPLHF. For the CDR3, the DNA is TGTGCCAGCAGTGTTAGCTCCGATTCACCCCTCCACTTT.

The table lists this clone with a count of one. The chain uses TRBV5-1 and TRBJ1-4, with D hard to call. This CDR3 is built from 14 residues. Germline CDR1 reads SGHRS; CDR2 reads YFSETQ. Trimming took off 3 bases at V and 0 bases at J, with 6 bases between the two ends. The CDR3 sequence is CASSSGATNEKLFF. The CDR3 region has the DNA TGCGCCAGCAGCTCCGGGGCAACTAATGAAAAACTGTTTTTT. The full variable domain, rest sourced from reference TRBV5-1 and TRBJ1-4, is KAGVTQTPRYLIKTRGQQVTLSCSPISGHRSVSWYQQTPGQGLQFLFEYFSETQRNKGNFPGRFSGRQFSNSRSEMNVSTLELGDSALYLCASSSGATNEKLFFGSGTQLSVL.